This T cell receptor beta chain was obtained from a study of OX40 agonist ivuxolimab in advanced cancers. Broadly, across the study: Ivuxolimab was an agonistic, fully human IgG2 monoclonal antibody directed against OX40 (CD134), a costimulatory receptor. Intravenous ivuxolimab was administered to patients every 2 weeks at six dose levels: 0.01, 0.1, 0.3, 1.5, 3 and 10 mg/kg. Of the roughly 51 patients in dose escalation, 19 had hepatocellular carcinoma, about 15 had melanoma, 9 had renal cell carcinoma and 9 had head and neck cancer. In the dose-escalation cohort, around four fifths of patients were male, and the mean age was approximately 60 years with a range of roughly 23 to 90. Patients were allowed to have had prior anti-PD-1, anti-PD-L1 or anti-CTLA-4 therapy, and roughly two fifths of the dose-escalation patients had been treated with checkpoint inhibitors. Three dose-escalation patients achieved partial responses, one with hepatocellular carcinoma and two with cutaneous melanoma. The point of sequencing TCRbeta in the periphery was to test whether ivuxolimab changed TCR sequence diversity and drove clonal T-cell expansion. The monotherapy dose-escalation portion (N of about 50 patients) of the phase I ivuxolimab trial is reported in the paper.

V was cut back by 4 bases and J by 3 bases, leaving a gap of 18 bases between them. CDR1 and CDR2 are drawn from the germline V gene: MDHEN, SYDVKM. The CDR3 has 16 amino acids, counting the end cysteine and phenylalanine. The retained sequence is limited to the CDR3, 48 bases, with the frame set at the first base. The paper as a whole reports these results and caveats: After ivuxolimab, CD8+ T cells had more expanded clones than CD4+ T cells on average. At doses of 0.1 to 3.0 mg/kg, clonal expansion of both CD4+ and CD8+ T cells in blood was seen between baseline and week 6. In partial responders in the 0.1-3.0 mg/kg groups, normalized peripheral clonal expansion was found to be among the lowest, especially among CD8+ T cells. Low levels of normalized T-cell clonal expansion were also shown by some nonresponding patients. Which antigens the clonally expanded peripheral T cells were specific for was not determined.

Patients with a history of autoimmune disease or receiving systemic immunosuppression were excluded from the trial. In every dose cohort, peripheral blood was drawn for TCR sequencing at baseline, cycle 4 day 1, and cycle 7 day 1. Samples were obtained from an open-label, multicenter, first-in-human phase I dose-escalation trial of ivuxolimab. Adults with locally advanced or metastatic head and neck squamous cell, hepatocellular, melanoma or renal cell carcinoma were enrolled in the trial. Before TCR sequencing, CD4+ T cells and CD8+ T cells were sorted from peripheral blood as separate populations. Genomic DNA was extracted from sorted cells for sequencing of the TCRbeta CDR3 region. TCRbeta CDR3 regions were sequenced using the immunoSEQ Assay. Not all clones reach the TCRdb copy of this immuneACCESS table, which keeps in-frame sequences only. Checked studies attribute under half of the gap to unresolved V genes and leave the rest unexplained. This sample has 20,000 to 25,000 clones in its table, and about 80% of those were observed once. Of the sample, about 20% is held by the ten largest clones.

Concerning this clone itself: No antigen is known for it. Base qualities are not recorded, but no much larger clone differs from it by a single base.

The receptor comes from an adult with an advanced solid tumor such as melanoma, head and neck, liver or kidney cancer. This sequence uses TRBV28 and TRBJ1-2, with TRBD1 tentatively as D gene (5 bases match). The sample here was CD4+ or CD8+ T cells sorted from blood, taken in a trial of the OX40 agonist ivuxolimab. The DNA reads as follows: TGTGCCAGCAGTTATGTAAAGGGGTATCTGCACTATGGCTACACCTTC. It specifies CASSYVKGYLHYGYTF.